This T cell receptor (beta chain) was recovered during a study of blood T cell repertoires in COVID-19. The germline V gene encodes CDR1 SGHTA and CDR2 FQGTGA. The CDR3 is 18 amino acids. V was clipped by 2 bases and J by 4 bases; unmatched bases: 7. Sequencing used immunoSEQ multiplex PCR; TCRdb keeps in-frame clones, though not all of them. The sample carries just over 350,000 clones, about 86% recorded once. The clonotype was recovered from a woman aged 55-75 years with COVID-19, enrolled during active disease. V gene TRBV7-3 combines with J gene TRBJ2-3; TRBD2 matches at 15 bases. The material sequenced was peripheral blood. In DNA form, the CDR3 reads TGTGCCAGCAGCTTAGGACTAGCGGGGGGGCTAAGTGCAGATACGCAGTATTTT. It translates to CASSLGLAGGLSADTQYF.